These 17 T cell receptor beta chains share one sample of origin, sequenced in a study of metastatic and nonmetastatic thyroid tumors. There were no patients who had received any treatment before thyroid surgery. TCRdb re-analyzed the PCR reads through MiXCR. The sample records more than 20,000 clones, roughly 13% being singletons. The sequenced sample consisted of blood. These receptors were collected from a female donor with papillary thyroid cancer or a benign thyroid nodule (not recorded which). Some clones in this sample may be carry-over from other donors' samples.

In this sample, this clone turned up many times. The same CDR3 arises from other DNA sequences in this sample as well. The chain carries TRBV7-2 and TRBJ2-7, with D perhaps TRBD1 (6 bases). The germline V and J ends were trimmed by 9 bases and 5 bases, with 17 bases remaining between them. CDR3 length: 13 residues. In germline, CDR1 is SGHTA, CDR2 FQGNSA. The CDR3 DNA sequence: TGTGCCAGTCGACTGCAACAGGGCCACGAGCAGTACTTC. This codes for CASRLQQGHEQYF.

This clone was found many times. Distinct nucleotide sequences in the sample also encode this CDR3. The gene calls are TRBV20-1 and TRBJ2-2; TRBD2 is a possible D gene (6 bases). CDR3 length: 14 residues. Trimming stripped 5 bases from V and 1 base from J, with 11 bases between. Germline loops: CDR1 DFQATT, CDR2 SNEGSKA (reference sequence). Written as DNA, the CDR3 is TGCAGTGCTGGGACTCCATTGAACACCGGGGAGCTGTTTTTT. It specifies CSAGTPLNTGELFF.

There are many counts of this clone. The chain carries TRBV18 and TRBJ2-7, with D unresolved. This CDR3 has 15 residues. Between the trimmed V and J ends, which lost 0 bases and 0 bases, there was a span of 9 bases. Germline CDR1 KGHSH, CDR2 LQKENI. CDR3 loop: CASSPPLFSSYEQYF. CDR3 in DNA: TGTGCCAGCTCACCACCGCTCTTTAGCTCCTACGAGCAGTACTTC.

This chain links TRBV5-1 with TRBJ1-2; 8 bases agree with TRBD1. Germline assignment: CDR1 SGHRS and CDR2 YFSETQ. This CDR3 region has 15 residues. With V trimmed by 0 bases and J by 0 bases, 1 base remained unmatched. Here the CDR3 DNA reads TGCGCCAGCAGCTTGGTGGGACAGGCTAACTATGGCTACACCTTC. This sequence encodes CASSLVGQANYGYTF.

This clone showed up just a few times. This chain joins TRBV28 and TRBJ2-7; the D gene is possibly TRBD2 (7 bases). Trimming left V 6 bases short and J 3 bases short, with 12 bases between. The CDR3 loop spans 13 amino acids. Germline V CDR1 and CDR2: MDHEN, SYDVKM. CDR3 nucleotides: TGTGCCAGCAGCCGGGGGGCTTTCTACGAGCAGTACTTC. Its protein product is CASSRGAFYEQYF.

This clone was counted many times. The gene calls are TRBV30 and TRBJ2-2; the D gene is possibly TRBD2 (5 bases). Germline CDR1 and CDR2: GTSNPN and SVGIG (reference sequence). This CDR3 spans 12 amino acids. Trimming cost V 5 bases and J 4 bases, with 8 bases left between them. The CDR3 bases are TGTGCCTGGGCGGGTCTCACCGGGGAGCTGTTTTTT. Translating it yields CAWAGLTGELFF.

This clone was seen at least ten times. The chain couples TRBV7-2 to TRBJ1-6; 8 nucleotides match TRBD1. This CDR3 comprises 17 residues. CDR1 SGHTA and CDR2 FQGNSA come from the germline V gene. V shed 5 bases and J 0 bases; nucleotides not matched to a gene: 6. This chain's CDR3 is CASSRDRRSSYNSPLHF. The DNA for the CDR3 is TGTGCCAGCAGCCGGGACAGGCGAAGCTCCTATAATTCACCCCTCCACTTT. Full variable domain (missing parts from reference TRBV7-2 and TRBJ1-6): GAGVSQSPSNKVTEKGKDVELRCDPISGHTALYWYRQSLGQGLEFLIYFQGNSAPDKSGLPSDRFSAERTGGSVSTLTIQRTQQEDSAVYLCASSRDRRSSYNSPLHFGNGTRLTVT.

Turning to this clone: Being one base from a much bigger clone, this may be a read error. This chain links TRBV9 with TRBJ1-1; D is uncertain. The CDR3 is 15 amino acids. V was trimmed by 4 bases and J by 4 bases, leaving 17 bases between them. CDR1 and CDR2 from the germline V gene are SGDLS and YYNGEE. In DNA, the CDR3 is TGTGCCAGCAGCCCCATCCCCCTCGGCGGCACTGAAGCTTTCTTT. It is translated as CASSPIPLGGTEAFF.

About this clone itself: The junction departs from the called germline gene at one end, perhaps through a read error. CDR3 nucleotides: TGTGCCAGCAGCTTTGGACGGGCCTACGATCAGTACTTC. Its translation: CASSFGRAYDQYF. The genes are TRBV5-6 and TRBJ2-7; no firm D call. Germline values: CDR1 SGHDT, CDR2 YYEEEE. This CDR3 has 13 residues.

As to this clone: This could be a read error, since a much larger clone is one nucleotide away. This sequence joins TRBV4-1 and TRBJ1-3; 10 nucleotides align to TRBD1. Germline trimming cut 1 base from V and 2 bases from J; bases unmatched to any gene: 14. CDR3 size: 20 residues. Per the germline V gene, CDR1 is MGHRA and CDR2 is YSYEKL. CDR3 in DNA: TGCGCCAGCAGCCAAGGACTCATACCCAGGACAGGGGGAACTGGAAACACCATATATTTT. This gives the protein CASSQGLIPRTGGTGNTIYF.

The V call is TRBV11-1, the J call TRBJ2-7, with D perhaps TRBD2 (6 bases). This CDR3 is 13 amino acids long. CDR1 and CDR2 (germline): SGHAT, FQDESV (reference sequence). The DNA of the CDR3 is TGTGCTATCAGCCTGGGGCGGGGCTACGAGCAGTACTTC. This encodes CAISLGRGYEQYF.

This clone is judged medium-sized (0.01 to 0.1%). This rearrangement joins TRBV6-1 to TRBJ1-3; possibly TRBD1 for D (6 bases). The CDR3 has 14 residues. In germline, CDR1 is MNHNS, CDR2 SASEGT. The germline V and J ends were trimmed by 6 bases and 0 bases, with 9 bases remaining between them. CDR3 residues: CASRLTGSGNTIYF. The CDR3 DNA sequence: TGTGCCAGCAGGCTGACAGGCTCTGGAAACACCATATATTTT.

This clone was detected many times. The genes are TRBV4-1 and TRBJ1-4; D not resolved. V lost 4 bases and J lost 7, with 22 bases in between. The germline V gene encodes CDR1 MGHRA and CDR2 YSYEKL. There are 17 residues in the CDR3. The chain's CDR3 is CASSRAYPSGDLEKLFF. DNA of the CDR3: TGCGCCAGCAGCCGCGCTTACCCCAGTGGGGATCTTGAAAAACTGTTTTTT.

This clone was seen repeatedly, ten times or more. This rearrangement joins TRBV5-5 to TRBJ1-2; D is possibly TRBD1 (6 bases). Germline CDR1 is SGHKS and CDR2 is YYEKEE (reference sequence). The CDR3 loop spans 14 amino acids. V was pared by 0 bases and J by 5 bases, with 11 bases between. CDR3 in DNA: TGTGCCAGCAGCTTGGGTGGGGGGCTGTATGGCTACACCTTC. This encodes CASSLGGGLYGYTF.

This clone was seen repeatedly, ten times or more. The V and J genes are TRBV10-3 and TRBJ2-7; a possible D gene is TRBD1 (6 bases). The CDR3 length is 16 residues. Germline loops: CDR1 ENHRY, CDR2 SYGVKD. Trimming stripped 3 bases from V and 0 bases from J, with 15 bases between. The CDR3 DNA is TGTGCCATCAGTGATTACCGGGACATCAGCTCCTACGAGCAGTACTTC. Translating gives CAISDYRDISSYEQYF.

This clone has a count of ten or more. The chain's CDR3 is CATRGAGAEEKLFF. The CDR3 bases are TGTGCCACCCGAGGGGCGGGCGCCGAAGAAAAACTGTTTTTT. The V gene is TRBV10-3, the J gene TRBJ1-4; TRBD1 might be the D (5 bases). Germline V lookup: CDR1 ENHRY, CDR2 SYGVKD. The V and J ends lost 10 bases and 8 bases respectively, with 20 bases between them. The CDR3 is 14 residues long.

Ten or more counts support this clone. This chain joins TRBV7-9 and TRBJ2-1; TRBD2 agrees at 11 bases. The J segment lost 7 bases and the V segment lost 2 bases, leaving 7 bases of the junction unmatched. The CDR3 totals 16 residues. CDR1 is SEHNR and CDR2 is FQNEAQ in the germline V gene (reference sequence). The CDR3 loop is CASSLRGTSGSNEQFF. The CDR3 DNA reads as TGTGCCAGCAGCTTAAGGGGAACTAGCGGGAGTAATGAGCAGTTCTTC.